One and the same sample provided the 27 T cell receptor beta chains below, sequenced in a study of blood T cell repertoires in COVID-19. The data were produced by immunoSEQ multiplex PCR, yet TCRdb's version contains in-frame clones alone and is incomplete. The repertoire holds 150,000 to 200,000 clones, with 70% to 90% as singletons. Sequences were obtained from peripheral blood. These receptors all stem from a human donor in a cohort sampled during active COVID-19.

The genes are TRBV6-2 or TRBV6-3 and TRBJ2-7; D might be TRBD2 (6 bases). Between the trimmed V and J ends, which lost 0 bases and 1 base, there was a span of 13 bases. Germline CDR1 is MNHEY and CDR2 is SVGEGT. The CDR3 loop spans 16 amino acids. CDR3 nucleotide sequence: TGTGCCAGCAGTTACTCTAGCGGCAGGGTTTCCTACGAGCAGTACTTC. Its protein product is CASSYSSGRVSYEQYF.

The V gene is TRBV5-1, the J gene TRBJ1-2; the match to TRBD1 covers 8 bases. J lost 5 bases, V lost 5 bases, and 8 bases had no gene match. The CDR3 sequence is 14 residues long. Germline CDR1 is SGHRS and CDR2 is YFSETQ. The CDR3 region is CASSSDRAFYGYTF. For the CDR3, the DNA is TGCGCCAGCAGTTCGGACAGGGCCTTTTATGGCTACACCTTC.

The chain recombines TRBV15 with TRBJ2-1; 9 positions agree with TRBD1. The CDR3 has 16 residues. The junction had 5 bases not matched to a gene; V was cut back by 2 bases and J by 3 bases. Germline V gene sequence: CDR1 LNHNV, CDR2 YYDKDF (reference sequence). CDR3 loop: CATSRNTGGFYNEQFF. The DNA for the CDR3 is TGTGCCACCAGCAGAAATACAGGGGGCTTCTACAATGAGCAGTTCTTC.

This clone was seen once. DNA for the CDR3: TGCGCCAGCAGCTTGGGGGGGACAGGCCTCGGCAATGAGCAGTTCTTC. Its translation: CASSLGGTGLGNEQFF. The chain uses TRBV5-1 and TRBJ2-1, with 8 positions matching TRBD1. The germline V gene encodes CDR1 SGHRS and CDR2 YFSETQ. CDR3 length equals 16 residues. V lost 0 bases, J lost 6 bases, and 8 bases stayed unmatched.

The chain is built from TRBV29-1 and TRBJ2-1, with a possible D match to TRBD1 (5 bases). The ends were cut back, 4 bases at V and 7 bases at J, with 14 bases in the middle. CDR1 SQVTM and CDR2 ANQGSEA come from the germline V gene. This CDR3 has 13 amino acids. In DNA, the CDR3 is TGCAGCGTTGTTGGGCCAAAGGGGAATGAGCAGTTCTTC. This translates into CSVVGPKGNEQFF.

This clone was seen a handful of times. This rearrangement joins TRBV19 to TRBJ1-3, with TRBD1 matching over 11 bases. V trimming: 9 bases; J trimming: 4 bases; junction bases outside the gene matches: 2. Germline V gene sequence: CDR1 LNHDA, CDR2 SQIVND (reference sequence). The CDR3 totals 13 residues. DNA for the CDR3: TGTGCCAGCGGACAGGGGGCAGGAAACACCATATATTTT. It specifies CASGQGAGNTIYF.

A single count supports this clone. The chain is built from TRBV5-1 and TRBJ2-1; 11 bases align to TRBD2. V lost 0 bases to trimming and J lost 9 bases; unmatched junction nucleotides: 5. The CDR3 is 15 amino acids. CDR1 SGHRS and CDR2 YFSETQ come from the germline V gene. The DNA for the CDR3 is TGCGCCAGCAGCTTGGCGACTAGCGGGGCATCTGAGCAGTTCTTC. Its translation is CASSLATSGASEQFF.

The chain employs TRBV7-9 and TRBJ1-6, with TRBD1 identical over 7 bases. V lost 7 bases to trimming and J lost 6 bases; unmatched junction nucleotides: 12. Germline V gene data show CDR1 as SEHNR and CDR2 as FQNEAQ (reference sequence). The CDR3 is made up of 16 amino acids. CDR3 sequence (DNA): TGTGCCAGCACCGACACCGCGACAGGGACTAATTCACCCCTCCACTTT. It codes for CASTDTATGTNSPLHF.

CDR3 nucleotide sequence: TGTGCCTGGAGTGCCCAGGGTGGCAATCAGCCCCAGCATTTT. Its translation: CAWSAQGGNQPQHF. The V gene is TRBV30, the J gene TRBJ1-5, with D possibly being TRBD1 (5 bases). CDR3 length: 14 residues. V was pared by 1 base and J by 2 bases, with 9 bases between. Germline V gene data show CDR1 as GTSNPN and CDR2 as SVGIG (reference sequence).

The chain uses TRBV9 and TRBJ2-2, with 7 bases matching TRBD2. CDR3 size: 15 residues. The germline gives CDR1 SGDLS, CDR2 YYNGEE. J gave up 6 bases and V 0 bases, and 5 bases lay outside the gene matches. CDR3 region: CASSVGTSKAGELFF. CDR3 DNA: TGTGCCAGCAGCGTAGGGACTAGTAAAGCCGGGGAGCTGTTTTTT.

The V and J genes are TRBV7-9 and TRBJ1-6; D possibly corresponds to TRBD1 (5 bases). Germline lookup yields CDR1 SEHNR and CDR2 FQNEAQ (reference sequence). The CDR3 consists of 15 residues. Trimming left V 6 bases short and J 6 bases short, with 15 bases between. CDR3 sequence: CASRGPQGSNSPLHF. The DNA for the CDR3 is TGTGCCAGCAGGGGCCCGCAGGGTTCTAATTCACCCCTCCACTTT.

V is TRBV5-1 and J is TRBJ1-1; TRBD1 matches 8 bases. This CDR3 region has 16 residues. V dropped 0 bases and J dropped 1; count of bases not matched to a gene: 5. From germline, CDR1 is SGHRS and CDR2 YFSETQ. The CDR3 coding sequence is TGCGCCAGCAGCTTGGAATCCAGGGGGCGGAACACTGAAGCTTTCTTT. Its protein product is CASSLESRGRNTEAFF.

The V gene is TRBV5-6, the J gene TRBJ1-4; unclear D gene. Germline CDR1 reads SGHDT; CDR2 reads YYEEEE. The CDR3 runs to 17 residues. V was trimmed by 4 bases and J by 2 bases, leaving 18 bases between them. The CDR3 bases are TGTGCCAGCAGCCCGCTTTCAGGAAGATCCACTAATGAAAAACTGTTTTTT. Translated: CASSPLSGRSTNEKLFF.

The J gene is TRBJ1-2, the V gene TRBV10-3; D is possibly TRBD1 (6 bases). CDR1 is ENHRY, CDR2 SYGVKD, per germline. V lost 7 bases and J lost 6, with 27 bases in between. The CDR3 consists of 17 residues. As DNA, the CDR3 is TGTGCCATCACCCCATCCGGGACAAGCGCGCCTGGGAATGGCTACACCTTC. This gives the protein CAITPSGTSAPGNGYTF.

The chain combines TRBV11-2 with TRBJ2-1, with D possibly being TRBD2 (5 bases). CDR3 size: 13 residues. CDR1 is SGHAT, CDR2 FQNNGV, per germline. The V end lost 1 base, the J end lost 5 bases, and 6 bases lay between the germline ends. CDR3 sequence reads: CASSLGLNNEQFF. CDR3 DNA: TGTGCCAGCAGCTTAGGACTAAACAATGAGCAGTTCTTC.

The chain recombines TRBV4-2 with TRBJ2-7; a possible D gene is TRBD2 (6 bases). The CDR3 is 14 amino acids. CDR1 and CDR2 from the germline V gene are LGHNA and YNFKEQ. V was shortened by 6 bases and J by 0 bases, with 12 bases between the two germline ends. The CDR3 here is CASSRRESSYEQYF. Here the CDR3 DNA reads TGTGCCAGCAGTCGACGGGAGAGCTCCTACGAGCAGTACTTC.

The rearrangement joins TRBV7-2 to TRBJ2-7, with D maybe TRBD1 (5 bases). The CDR3 spans 14 residues. Germline V gene sequence: CDR1 SGHTA, CDR2 FQGNSA. Trimming took off 7 bases at V and 0 bases at J, with 13 bases between the two ends. This CDR3 is CASTHRHGSYEQYF. The CDR3 region has the DNA TGTGCCAGCACCCACAGGCACGGCTCCTACGAGCAGTACTTC.

The V and J genes are TRBV5-1 and TRBJ1-4; D is possibly TRBD1 (6 bases). V gave up 4 bases and J gave up 0 bases, with 13 bases separating them. The CDR3 is made up of 16 amino acids. CDR1 is SGHRS, CDR2 YFSETQ, per germline. The CDR3 DNA follows: TGCGCCAGCAGCAGGGACACCCTTGCAACTAATGAAAAACTGTTTTTT. Its protein product is CASSRDTLATNEKLFF. Supplemented by reference TRBV5-1 and TRBJ1-4, the full variable domain reads KAGVTQTPRYLIKTRGQQVTLSCSPISGHRSVSWYQQTPGQGLQFLFEYFSETQRNKGNFPGRFSGRQFSNSRSEMNVSTLELGDSALYLCASSRDTLATNEKLFFGSGTQLSVL.

This sequence joins TRBV6-5 and TRBJ1-1; D is perhaps TRBD1 (5 bases). Trimming left V 0 bases short and J 6 bases short, with 8 bases between. Looked up from germline, CDR1 is MNHEY and CDR2 is SVGAGI. This CDR3 is built from 13 residues. CDR3 region: CASSYSGVAEAFF. The CDR3 DNA reads TGTGCCAGCAGTTACTCAGGGGTCGCTGAAGCTTTCTTT.

The V and J genes are TRBV27 and TRBJ1-6; D may be TRBD1 (5 bases). Germline CDR1 is MNHEY and CDR2 is SMNVEV (reference sequence). Deletions cut 6 bases from V and 7 bases from J, with 22 bases between. The CDR3 length is 17 residues. The DNA for the CDR3 is TGTGCCAGCAGACCTAGGGCAGGGAGGGTCAGCAATTCACCCCTCCACTTT. Its protein product is CASRPRAGRVSNSPLHF.

The gene calls are TRBV5-6 and TRBJ2-6; D is undetermined. Germline values: CDR1 SGHDT, CDR2 YYEEEE. The V end lost 0 bases, the J end lost 4 bases, and 8 bases lay between the germline ends. The CDR3 runs to 15 residues. CDR3 amino acids: CASSLDTMGANVLTF. CDR3 DNA sequence: TGTGCCAGCAGCTTGGATACAATGGGGGCCAACGTCCTGACTTTC.

The chain links TRBV5-1 to TRBJ2-7; 11 nucleotides align to TRBD1. Germline assignment: CDR1 SGHRS and CDR2 YFSETQ. This CDR3 comprises 14 residues. The V gene end was trimmed by 4 bases and the J gene end by 6 bases; junction bases not matched to a gene: 6. CDR3 nucleotide sequence: TGCGCCAGCAGCCCGGACAGGGGGCTCCCCGAGCAGTACTTC. Its protein is CASSPDRGLPEQYF.

The chain links TRBV27 to TRBJ2-2; 12 bases map to TRBD2. Germline assignment: CDR1 MNHEY and CDR2 SMNVEV (reference sequence). The CDR3 contains 15 residues. Trimming at V came to 5 bases and at J to 6 bases, leaving 4 bases not matched to a gene. In DNA, the CDR3 is TGTGCCAGCAGTCCGGGACTAGCGGGTTCCGGGGAGCTGTTTTTT. It translates to CASSPGLAGSGELFF.

This clone came up many times. This chain joins TRBV27 and TRBJ2-7; 8 bases are a match to TRBD1. CDR3 length: 13 amino acids. V shed 3 bases and J 9 bases; nucleotides not matched to a gene: 7. Germline loops: CDR1 MNHEY, CDR2 SMNVEV (reference sequence). CDR3 nucleotides: TGTGCCAGCAGTTTTACACAGGGGGGAGGGCAGTACTTC. Its translation is CASSFTQGGGQYF.

This chain links TRBV28 with TRBJ1-2, with 10 bases that match TRBD1. Per the germline V gene, CDR1 is MDHEN and CDR2 is SYDVKM. Trimming cost V 4 bases and J 8 bases; bases outside gene matches: 10. The length of the CDR3 is 15 residues. The CDR3 protein is CASSWPPGQGSGYTF. The CDR3, as DNA: TGTGCCAGCAGTTGGCCCCCGGGACAGGGGAGCGGCTACACCTTC.

Here the CDR3 reads CASSSQGKASPLHF. Written as DNA, the CDR3 is TGTGCCAGCAGCTCACAGGGGAAGGCCTCACCCCTCCACTTT. This chain links TRBV11-2 with TRBJ1-6, with 7 bases identical to TRBD1. The J segment lost 10 bases and the V segment lost 4 bases, leaving 7 bases of the junction unmatched. This CDR3 is 14 amino acids long. Looked up from germline, CDR1 is SGHAT and CDR2 is FQNNGV.

The rearrangement uses TRBV28 and TRBJ2-7; 10 bases match TRBD1. Germline-derived CDR1 and CDR2 are MDHEN and SYDVKM. V trimming: 5 bases; J trimming: 5 bases; junction bases outside the gene matches: 9. CDR3 length: 15 amino acids. CDR3: CASSPRDRGRNEQYF. CDR3 bases: TGTGCCAGCAGTCCCCGGGACAGGGGAAGGAACGAGCAGTACTTC. Complete variable domain (other parts from reference TRBV28 and TRBJ2-7): DVKVTQSSRYLVKRTGEKVFLECVQDMDHENMFWYRQDPGLGLRLIYFSYDVKMKEKGDIPEGYSVSREKKERFSLILESASTNQTSMYLCASSPRDRGRNEQYFGPGTRLTVT.